The subject of this entry is one T cell receptor (beta chain). Antigen: not known. Per germline, CDR1 SNHLY and CDR2 FYNNEI. The CDR3 runs 13 residues. In preparing each TCR library, 3,500 to 4,500 ng of total RNA was used. After re-calling the 5' RACE reads, TCRdb lists one entry per CDR3 protein, DNA absent. The record lists some 330,000 distinct CDR3 sequences, of which the ten most abundant hold approximately 5.4%. These data originate in a study of monozygotic twins with inflammatory bowel disease. Study-wide points: Heterogeneous immunosuppressive treatment regimens may have introduced variability into patient repertoires. No difference in repertoire similarity was seen between concordant and discordant twins, possibly because power was limited. Healthy co-twins showed greater TCRbeta diversity (inverse Simpson) than IBD patients.

This TCR was sampled from a human donor with ulcerative colitis or Crohn's disease, or a healthy co-twin of an affected twin (not recorded which). V is TRBV2 and J is TRBJ2-1; the D call from TCRdb, TRBD1, cannot be confirmed without DNA. Sequencing was performed on blood. This CDR3 reads CASRIQGYNEQFF.